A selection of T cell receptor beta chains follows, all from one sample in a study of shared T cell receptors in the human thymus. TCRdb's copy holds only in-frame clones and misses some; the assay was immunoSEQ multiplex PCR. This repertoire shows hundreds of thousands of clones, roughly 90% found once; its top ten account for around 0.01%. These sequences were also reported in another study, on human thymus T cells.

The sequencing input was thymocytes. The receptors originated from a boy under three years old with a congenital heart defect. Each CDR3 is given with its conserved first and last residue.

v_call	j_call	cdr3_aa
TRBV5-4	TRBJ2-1	CASSLRDYNEQFF
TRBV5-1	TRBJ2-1	CASSWRTSGDLGNEQFF
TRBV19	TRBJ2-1	CASSPGLARNEQFF
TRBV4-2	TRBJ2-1	CASSQDSSKNEQFF
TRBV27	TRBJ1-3	CASKAGRGGGRNTIYF
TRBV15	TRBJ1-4	CATSSAGTRGEKLFF
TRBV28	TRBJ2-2	CASSMRGGATTGELFF
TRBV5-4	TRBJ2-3	CASSSLAGDEKDTQYF
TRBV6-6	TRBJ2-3	CASKLPHTDTQYF
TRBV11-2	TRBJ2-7	CASSSGTGGPYEQYF
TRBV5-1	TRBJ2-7	CASSIFPRGFLRGEQYF
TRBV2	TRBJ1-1	CASSEFNRTGGTEAFF
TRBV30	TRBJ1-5	CAWSLRRDQPQHF
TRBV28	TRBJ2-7	CAGSTKGQAHYEQYF
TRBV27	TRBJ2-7	CASSSAGTGEGYEQYF